This T cell receptor (beta chain) was captured in a study of blood T cell repertoires in COVID-19. The CDR3 sequence is 15 residues long. Looked up from germline, CDR1 is LNHDA and CDR2 is SQIVND (reference sequence). Trimming pared 2 bases from V and 0 bases from J, leaving 11 bases between. Measured with immunoSEQ multiplex PCR; TCRdb has only the in-frame clones, and not every one. The top ten clones hold 15% to 20% of a sample with about 92,000 clones, 87% of them seen once. The sequencing input was peripheral blood. The TCR originated in a woman aged 55-70 years with COVID-19, enrolled during active disease. V usage is TRBV19 and J usage is TRBJ2-7; tentative D call: TRBD1 (5 bases). CDR3 DNA: TGTGCCAGTAGTATACAGGGTCCCCGCTCCTACGAGCAGTACTTC. Translated, it gives CASSIQGPRSYEQYF.